These 5 T cell receptor beta chains originate from one sample sequenced in a study of CD8 T cells in ankylosing spondylitis. Study-wide points: One TCR beta motif, made up of eight highly homologous variants, appeared characteristic of ankylosing spondylitis blood.

Which antigens these TCRs recognize remains unknown. TCRdb processed the 5' RACE reads anew with MiXCR; each CDR3 protein has one entry. The profile shows roughly 440,000 distinct CDR3 sequences, roughly 15% of them singletons. The sequenced sample was blood, either unsorted or a sorted T cell fraction (not recorded which). The receptors were sampled from a male donor with ankylosing spondylitis.

This clonotype was detected a few times. This chain links TRBV20-1 with TRBJ2-2, with a weak D call TRBD1 (6 bases). The CDR3 length is 14 residues. With 0 bases removed from V and 10 bases from J, the gap between germline ends came to 15 bases. Germline V CDR1 and CDR2: DFQATT, SNEGSKA (reference sequence). CDR3 coding DNA: TGCAGTGCTAGAGATCCGACAGGTGTAGTGGAGCTGTTTTTT. Translating gives CSARDPTGVVELFF.

There are a few counts of this clonotype. V and J are TRBV12-3 or TRBV12-4 and TRBJ1-3, with D possibly being TRBD1 (5 bases). The CDR3 contains 15 residues. V was shortened by 6 bases and J by 0 bases, with 12 bases between the two germline ends. CDR3 sequence (DNA): TGTGCCAGCAGCCAGGACATCCGCTCTGGAAACACCATATATTTT. It yields the protein CASSQDIRSGNTIYF.

This clonotype was picked up a small number of times. CDR3 nucleotides: TGCAGTGCTACTCGGGACTCCAACTCCTACAATGAGCAGTTCTTC. Residues: CSATRDSNSYNEQFF. The chain joins TRBV20-1 to TRBJ2-1, with a possible D match to TRBD2 (6 bases). From germline, CDR1 is DFQATT and CDR2 SNEGSKA (reference sequence). The CDR3 sequence is 15 residues long. The ends were cut back, 4 bases at V and 0 bases at J, with 13 bases in the middle.

The sample holds a few counts of this clonotype. The V call is TRBV9, the J call TRBJ1-6; D is uncertain. Trimming removed 4 bases at V and 6 bases at J, with 8 bases between. Germline V CDR1 and CDR2: SGDLS, YYNGEE. The length of the CDR3 is 13 residues. CDR3 protein: CASSSGINSPLHF. The CDR3 bases are TGTGCCAGCAGCTCGGGGATTAATTCACCCCTCCACTTT.

The chain couples TRBV27 to TRBJ1-5, with 8 bases fitting TRBD1. Germline CDR1 and CDR2: MNHEY and SMNVEV (reference sequence). Losses at the gene ends were 6 bases for V and 3 bases for J; bases not matched to a gene: 13. The CDR3 has 17 residues. The CDR3: CASRAGGTGKTNQPQHF. CDR3 nucleotide sequence: TGTGCCAGCAGGGCAGGGGGGACAGGAAAAACCAATCAGCCCCAGCATTTT.